This TCR beta chain was captured by sequencing in a study of blood T cell repertoires in COVID-19. Background on the study: There were acute and convalescent COVID-19 samples, and they came from the United States, Italy and Spain.

Germline V CDR1 and CDR2: SGDLS, YYNGEE. The CDR3 is 14 residues long. V lost 2 bases, J lost 6 bases, and 7 bases stayed unmatched. Original methodology: The authors estimated nucleated cell counts from reference gene primer amplification. Assay used: immunoSEQ multiplex PCR; TCRdb lists only in-frame clones, some missing. For V, J and clone size, that table is used; D and trimming come from the DNA. The sample lists over 60,000 clones, about 88% occurring once. This receptor was identified in an older man with acute or convalescent COVID-19. The sequencing input was peripheral blood. This chain joins TRBV9 and TRBJ2-5; 7 positions agree with TRBD2. The CDR3 region is CASSVGGLFQTQYF. The CDR3 nucleotides read TGTGCCAGCAGCGTGGGGGGACTATTCCAGACCCAGTACTTC.